This entry is about one TCR beta chain. Its specificity is not known. The CDR3 has 12 amino acids. V was trimmed by 11 bases and J by 5 bases, leaving 12 bases between them. The V gene's germline CDR1 is ENHRY and CDR2 SYGVKD. These data come from a study of cytotoxic CD8 clonotypes in ibrutinib-treated CLL. General observations from the study: Before falling back toward baseline at progression, clonality had risen at the time of ibrutinib response. In comparison with age-matched healthy donors, baseline clonality was higher and tracked circulating CD8+ T-cell counts.

Investigators sourced approximately 1.8 micrograms of genomic DNA from cryopreserved PBMCs for TCR beta libraries. Only in-frame clones appear in the TCRdb table, and some are missing; sequencing was by immunoSEQ multiplex PCR. The sample has 200,000 to 250,000 clones, under 75% seen once. The source material was PBMCs, sampled after 24 months of ibrutinib treatment. The TCR sequence derives from a human donor with chronic lymphocytic leukemia. This rearrangement joins TRBV10-3 to TRBJ1-4, with a weak D call TRBD1 (6 bases). The CDR3 DNA follows: TGTGCCGCCCGGACAGCAAATGAAAAACTGTTTTTT. Its translation: CAARTANEKLFF.